This T cell receptor (beta chain) was retrieved from a study of blood T cell repertoires in COVID-19. As for the study in general: The United States, Italy and Spain were the sources of the acute and convalescent COVID-19 samples. From T cells, B-cell-depleted T cells, or PBMCs came the material, which was cDNA or gDNA.

Germline loops: CDR1 SGDLS, CDR2 YYNGEE. The length of the CDR3 is 15 residues. Losses at the gene ends were 3 bases for V and 5 bases for J; bases not matched to a gene: 5. As processed by the authors: Cell counts per sample came from amplifying reference gene primers. Using immunoSEQ multiplex PCR, the repertoire was profiled, and TCRdb retains in-frame clones only, with some absent. The DNA gave D and trimming, while V, J and clone size come from that table. The sample holds 40,000 to 55,000 clones; roughly 80% are singletons and the top ten take less than 4.5%. The chain employs TRBV9 and TRBJ1-4; 9 nucleotides match TRBD1. The sample comprised peripheral blood. The TCR was taken from a man aged 50 to 60 with active COVID-19. CDR3 bases: TGTGCCAGCAGCGGTACCGGGACAGGGAATGAAAAACTGTTTTTT. Translated: CASSGTGTGNEKLFF. Looking up the rest from reference TRBV9 and TRBJ1-4 gives the full variable domain: DSGVTQTPKHLITATGQRVTLRCSPRSGDLSVYWYQQSLDQGLQFLIQYYNGEERAKGNILERFSAQQFPDLHSELNLSSLELGDSALYFCASSGTGTGNEKLFFGSGTQLSVL.